Given below is one T cell receptor beta chain in context. This entry comes from a study of lymphopenia after photon versus proton radiotherapy. Germline CDR1 and CDR2: MRHNA and SNTAGT. V was clipped by 5 bases and J by 0 bases, with 8 bases between them. This CDR3 has 14 residues. Here immunoSEQ multiplex PCR was the method, and the copy in TCRdb shows in-frame clones only, minus some. The table lists fewer than 25,000 clones, 70% to 90% of them singletons. This chain links TRBV6-4 with TRBJ2-1, with no clear D. This material consisted of peripheral blood, taken from a patient treated with photon-based radiotherapy. The sequence came from a woman in her forties or fifties with pancreatic cancer. The CDR3 DNA follows: TGTGCCAGCAGTATCGGTAGCTCCTACAATGAGCAGTTCTTC. Residues: CASSIGSSYNEQFF.